The clone carrying this T cell receptor beta chain was seen at least ten times. Its antigen is unknown. TCRalpha and TCRbeta libraries used 5'RACE with constant-segment primers and UMIs. TCRdb used MiXCR to reprocess the 5' RACE reads, holding one entry per CDR3 protein. Found here are more than 400,000 distinct CDR3 sequences, roughly 20% of them singletons; the top ten hold 10% to 15%. The sample originates from a study of T-cell memory formation after mild COVID-19. Trimming pared 3 bases from V and 7 bases from J, leaving 19 bases between. The germline CDR1 and CDR2 sequences are DFQATT and SNEGSKA (reference sequence). The CDR3 contains 15 residues. General study results and limits: The finding that pre-infection memory included some responding clones suggested that cross-reactive memory joined.

The chain combines TRBV20-1 with TRBJ2-1; D possibly uses TRBD1 or TRBD2 (5 bases each). Sequenced material: PBMCs or a T cell subset sorted from them (not recorded which). This receptor was identified in an adult woman who had mild COVID-19 (a few samples of this study predate the infection). Cell type and time point are not known. Here the CDR3 reads CSASRLRGPRNEQFF. CDR3 DNA: TGCAGTGCTAGTAGATTGAGGGGTCCAAGGAATGAGCAGTTCTTC.